The present T cell receptor beta chain was sequenced within a study of blood T cell repertoires in COVID-19. This clone turned up a few times. As originally analysed: Nucleated cell number was recorded as an estimate derived from reference gene primer amplification. The assay was immunoSEQ multiplex PCR, and TCRdb's table has in-frame clones only and misses some. V, J and clone size are taken as reported in that table, and D and trimming were inferred from the DNA itself. The sample has tens of thousands of clones, 86% seen once. J lost 7 bases, V lost 1 base, and 14 bases had no gene match. The CDR3 is made up of 16 amino acids. Germline CDR1 and CDR2: SGHRS and YFSETQ.

This receptor was obtained from a man aged 50-59 years with active COVID-19. The rearrangement joins TRBV5-1 to TRBJ2-7; TRBD1 aligns across 7 bases. The sequencing sample was made of peripheral blood. CDR3 amino acids: CASSLLPGQPNSEQYF. The CDR3 DNA sequence: TGCGCCAGCAGCTTGCTTCCGGGACAGCCAAATTCGGAGCAGTACTTC.